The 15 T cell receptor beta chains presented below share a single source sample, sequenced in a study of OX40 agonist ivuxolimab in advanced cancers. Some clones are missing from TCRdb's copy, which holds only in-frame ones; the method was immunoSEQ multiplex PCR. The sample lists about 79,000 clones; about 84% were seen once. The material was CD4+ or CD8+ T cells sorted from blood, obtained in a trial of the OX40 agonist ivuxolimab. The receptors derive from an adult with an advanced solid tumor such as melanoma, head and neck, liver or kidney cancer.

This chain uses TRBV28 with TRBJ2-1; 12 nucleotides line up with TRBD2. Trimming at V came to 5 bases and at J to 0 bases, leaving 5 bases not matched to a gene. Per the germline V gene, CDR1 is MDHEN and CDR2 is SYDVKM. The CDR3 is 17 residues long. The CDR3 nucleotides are TGTGCCAGCAGTACCCCGACTAGCGGGAGCTCCTACAATGAGCAGTTCTTC. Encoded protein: CASSTPTSGSSYNEQFF.

The CDR3 DNA is TGTGCCAGCTCACCACGGGGACAGGGGGGAGATACGCAGTATTTT. It codes for CASSPRGQGGDTQYF. V usage is TRBV18 and J usage is TRBJ2-3, with 11 bases that match TRBD1. The J segment lost 5 bases and the V segment lost 1 base, leaving 2 bases of the junction unmatched. The CDR3 runs 15 residues. The germline V gene encodes CDR1 KGHSH and CDR2 LQKENI.

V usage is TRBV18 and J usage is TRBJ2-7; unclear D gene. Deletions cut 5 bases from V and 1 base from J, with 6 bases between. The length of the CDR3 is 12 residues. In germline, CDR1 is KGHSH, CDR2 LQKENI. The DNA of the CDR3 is TGTGCCAGCTCAGATTCATCCTACGAGCAGTACTTC. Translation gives CASSDSSYEQYF.

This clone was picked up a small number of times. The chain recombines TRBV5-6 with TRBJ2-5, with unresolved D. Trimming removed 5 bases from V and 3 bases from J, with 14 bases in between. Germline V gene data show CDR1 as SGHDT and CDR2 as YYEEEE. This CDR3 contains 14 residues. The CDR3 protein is CASSKKGGKETQYF. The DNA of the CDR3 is TGTGCCAGCAGTAAAAAAGGCGGTAAAGAGACCCAGTACTTC.

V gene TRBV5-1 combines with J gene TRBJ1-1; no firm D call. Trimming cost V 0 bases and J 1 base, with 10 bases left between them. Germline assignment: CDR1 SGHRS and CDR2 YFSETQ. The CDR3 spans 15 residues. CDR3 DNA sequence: TGCGCCAGCAGCTTGGGGAATTCTCAGAACACTGAAGCTTTCTTT. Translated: CASSLGNSQNTEAFF.

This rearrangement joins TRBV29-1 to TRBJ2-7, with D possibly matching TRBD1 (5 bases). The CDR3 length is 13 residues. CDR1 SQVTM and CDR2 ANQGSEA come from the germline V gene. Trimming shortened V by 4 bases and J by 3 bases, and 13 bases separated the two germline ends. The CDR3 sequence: CSVGGQGGYEQYF. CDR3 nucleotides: TGCAGCGTTGGGGGCCAGGGTGGCTACGAGCAGTACTTC.

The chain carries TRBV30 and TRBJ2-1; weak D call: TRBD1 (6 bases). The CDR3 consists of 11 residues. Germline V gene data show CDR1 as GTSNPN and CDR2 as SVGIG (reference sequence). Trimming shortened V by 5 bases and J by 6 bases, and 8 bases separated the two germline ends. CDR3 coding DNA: TGTGCCTGGGAAGGGGGCAATGAGCAGTTCTTC. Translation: CAWEGGNEQFF.

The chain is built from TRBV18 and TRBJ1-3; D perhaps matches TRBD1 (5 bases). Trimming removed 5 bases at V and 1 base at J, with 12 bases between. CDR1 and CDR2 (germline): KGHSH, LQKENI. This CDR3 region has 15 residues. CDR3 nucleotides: TGTGCCAGCTCAACGGGGCAGGGATCTGGAAACACCATATATTTT. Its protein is CASSTGQGSGNTIYF.

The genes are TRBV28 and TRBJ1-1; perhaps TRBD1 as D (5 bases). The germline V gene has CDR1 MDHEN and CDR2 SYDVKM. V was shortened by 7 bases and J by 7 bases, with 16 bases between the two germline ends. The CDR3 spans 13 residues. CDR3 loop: CASIEGRTVEAFF. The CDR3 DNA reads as TGTGCCAGCATTGAGGGGCGTACGGTTGAAGCTTTCTTT.

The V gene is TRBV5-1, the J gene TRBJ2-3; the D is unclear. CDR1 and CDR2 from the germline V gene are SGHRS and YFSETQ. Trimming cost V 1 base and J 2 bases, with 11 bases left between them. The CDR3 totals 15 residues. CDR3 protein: CASSLSYSSTDTQYF. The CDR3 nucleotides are TGCGCCAGCAGCTTGTCTTACAGTTCCACAGATACGCAGTATTTT.

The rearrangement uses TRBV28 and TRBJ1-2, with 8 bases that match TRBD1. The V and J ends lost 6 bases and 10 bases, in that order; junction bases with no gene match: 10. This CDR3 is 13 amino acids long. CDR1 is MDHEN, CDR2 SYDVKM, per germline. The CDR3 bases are TGTGCCAGCAGAGAAACCGGGACAGGTTACTACACCTTC. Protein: CASRETGTGYYTF.

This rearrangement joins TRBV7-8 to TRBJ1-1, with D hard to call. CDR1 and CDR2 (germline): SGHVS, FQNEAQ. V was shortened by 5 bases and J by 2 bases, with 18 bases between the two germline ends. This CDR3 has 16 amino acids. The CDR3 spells CASSPANMRVNTEAFF. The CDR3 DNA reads TGTGCCAGCAGCCCCGCCAATATGCGGGTTAACACTGAAGCTTTCTTT.

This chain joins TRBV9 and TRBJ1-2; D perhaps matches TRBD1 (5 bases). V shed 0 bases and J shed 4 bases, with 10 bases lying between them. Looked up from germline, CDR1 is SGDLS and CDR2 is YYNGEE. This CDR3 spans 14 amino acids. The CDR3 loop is CASSVVEGSYGYTF. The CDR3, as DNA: TGTGCCAGCAGCGTAGTGGAGGGGAGCTATGGCTACACCTTC.

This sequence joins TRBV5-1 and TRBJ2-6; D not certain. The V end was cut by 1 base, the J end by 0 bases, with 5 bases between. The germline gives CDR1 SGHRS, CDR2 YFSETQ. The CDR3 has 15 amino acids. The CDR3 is CASSLFSSGANVLTF. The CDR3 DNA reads TGCGCCAGCAGCTTGTTCAGCTCTGGGGCCAACGTCCTGACTTTC.

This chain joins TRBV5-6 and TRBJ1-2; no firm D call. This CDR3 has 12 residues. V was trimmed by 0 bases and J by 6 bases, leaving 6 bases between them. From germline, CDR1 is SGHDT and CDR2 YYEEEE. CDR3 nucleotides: TGTGCCAGCAGCTTGGTTGGGGATGGCTACACCTTC. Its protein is CASSLVGDGYTF.